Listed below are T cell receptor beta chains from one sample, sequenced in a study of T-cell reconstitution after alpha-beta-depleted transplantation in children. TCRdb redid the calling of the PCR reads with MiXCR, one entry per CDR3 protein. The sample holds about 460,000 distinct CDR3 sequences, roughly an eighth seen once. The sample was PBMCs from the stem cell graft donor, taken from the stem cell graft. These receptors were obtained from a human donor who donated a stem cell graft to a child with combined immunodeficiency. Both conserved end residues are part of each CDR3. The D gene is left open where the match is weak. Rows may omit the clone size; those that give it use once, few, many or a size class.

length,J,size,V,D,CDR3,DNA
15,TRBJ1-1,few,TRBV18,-,CASSPGGRPNTEAFF,TGTGCCAGCTCACCAGGGGGCCGGCCGAACACTGAAGCTTTCTTT
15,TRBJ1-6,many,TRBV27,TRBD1,CASRRTGAYNSPLHF,TGTGCCAGCAGGAGGACAGGGGCCTATAATTCACCCCTCCACTTT
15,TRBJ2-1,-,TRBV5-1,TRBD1,CASSLRQGEDVEQFF,TGCGCCAGCAGCCTCAGACAGGGGGAGGATGTTGAGCAGTTCTTC
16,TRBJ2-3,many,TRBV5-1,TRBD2,CASSPGLAGGADTQYF,TGCGCCAGCAGCCCGGGACTAGCGGGGGGAGCAGATACGCAGTATTTT
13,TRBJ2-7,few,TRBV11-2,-,CASSLDRHGEQYF,TGTGCCAGCAGCTTAGATCGACACGGGGAGCAGTACTTC
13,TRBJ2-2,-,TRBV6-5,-,CASSSRPTGELFF,TGTGCCAGCAGTTCCCGTCCCACCGGGGAGCTGTTTTTT
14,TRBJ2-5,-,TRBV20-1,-,CSVSPGDFQETQYF,TGCAGTGTTAGTCCAGGGGACTTCCAAGAGACCCAGTACTTC
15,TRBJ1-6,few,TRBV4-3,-,CASSQDARSNSPLHF,TGCGCCAGCAGCCAAGATGCGCGCTCGAATTCACCCCTCCACTTT
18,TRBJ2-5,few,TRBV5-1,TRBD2,CASSTTGTSGAAGETQYF,TGCGCCAGCAGCACAACCGGGACTAGCGGGGCGGCCGGAGAGACCCAGTACTTC
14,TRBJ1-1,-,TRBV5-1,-,CASSLELANTEAFF,TGCGCCAGCAGCTTGGAACTGGCGAACACTGAAGCTTTCTTT
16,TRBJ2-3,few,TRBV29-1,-,CSVDDFTERYTDTQYF,TGCAGCGTGGATGATTTTACTGAGCGGTACACAGATACGCAGTATTTT
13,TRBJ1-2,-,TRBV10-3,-,CAISESGSYGYTF,TGTGCCATCAGTGAGTCGGGTAGCTATGGCTACACCTTC
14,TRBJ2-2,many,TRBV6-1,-,CASSQSFSTGELFF,TGTGCCAGCAGTCAGAGTTTTTCCACCGGGGAGCTGTTTTTT
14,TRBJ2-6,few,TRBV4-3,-,CASSQLGGANVLTF,TGCGCCAGCAGCCAATTAGGTGGGGCCAACGTCCTGACTTTC
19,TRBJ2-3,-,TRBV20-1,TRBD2,CSAPPTGAGVLGFTDTQYF,TGCAGTGCTCCGCCGACTGGAGCGGGAGTTTTGGGTTTTACAGATACGCAGTATTTT
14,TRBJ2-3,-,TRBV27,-,CASHRTRDTDTQYF,TGTGCCAGCCACAGGACAAGAGACACAGATACGCAGTATTTT
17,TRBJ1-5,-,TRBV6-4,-,CASSDSKRSFSNQPQHF,TGTGCCAGCAGTGACTCGAAGCGGAGCTTCAGCAATCAGCCCCAGCATTTT
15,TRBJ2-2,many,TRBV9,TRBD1,CASSVVDRGPGELFF,TGTGCCAGCAGCGTAGTGGACAGGGGGCCTGGGGAGCTGTTTTTT
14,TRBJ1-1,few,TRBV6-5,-,CASSYAGGDTEAFF,TGTGCCAGCAGTTACGCCGGAGGGGATACTGAAGCTTTCTTT
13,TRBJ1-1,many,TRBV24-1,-,CATSGVGSAEAFF,TGTGCCACCAGTGGGGTGGGGTCTGCTGAAGCTTTCTTT
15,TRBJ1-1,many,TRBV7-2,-,CASSSNTGWGTEAFF,TGTGCCAGCAGCTCCAACACGGGGTGGGGTACTGAAGCTTTCTTT
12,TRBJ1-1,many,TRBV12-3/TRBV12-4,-,CASTVGNTEAFF,TGTGCCAGCACTGTTGGGAACACTGAAGCTTTCTTT